The clone carrying this T cell receptor (beta chain) was found many times. Its target is unknown. This sample was taken from a study of T cells in Graves' hyperthyroidism and ophthalmopathy. Study results and caveats: Ophthalmopathy was predicted by the model a median of roughly 6.6 months ahead of onset.

The CDR3 loop spans 12 amino acids. Trimming cost V 5 bases and J 3 bases, with 4 bases left between them. Amplification yielded TCR beta CDR3 regions, with RNA transcripts as the source. Researchers ran a first-round RT-PCR on the TCR CDR3 using the HTBI primer set. TCRdb re-called the multiplex PCR reads through MiXCR, storing one row per CDR3 protein. The sample records roughly 350,000 distinct CDR3 sequences, roughly 13% being singletons. Under 3 months was the duration of disease in ophthalmopathy patients, who also had a Clinical Activity Score of at least 3 and a NOSPECS grade of at least 4. Patients with uncontrolled infections, other autoimmune diseases, pregnancy or lactation were excluded. Source material for PBMCs was more than 7.5 ml fresh peripheral blood.

The sequence was obtained from a woman aged 35 to 49 with Graves' ophthalmopathy. The sample consisted of blood. The rearrangement uses TRBV12-3 or TRBV12-4 and TRBJ2-2, with D hard to call. For the CDR3, the DNA is TGTGCCAGCAGTCAGGACACCGGGGAGCTGTTTTTT. This codes for CASSQDTGELFF.